This T cell receptor (beta chain) was found in a study of cytomegalovirus exposure and HLA in healthy donors. General study results and limits: The authors later found most CMV-associated TCR beta chains appeared HLA-restricted.

Details on this clone: Its antigen is as yet unknown.

This CDR3 spans 13 amino acids. V lost 5 bases, J lost 5 bases, and 9 bases lay in between. Per germline, CDR1 SGHTA and CDR2 FQGTGA. A multiplex PCR was run with 60 Vbeta primers and 13 Jbeta primers. Using immunoSEQ multiplex PCR, the repertoire was profiled, and TCRdb retains in-frame clones only, with some absent. The table lists approximately 120,000 clones, roughly 74% of them singletons. The chain combines TRBV7-3 with TRBJ2-2; D call uncertain. The TCR comes from a woman aged 45-65 years in good health and CMV-seropositive. Input material: PBMCs. The DNA for the CDR3 is TGTGCCAGCAGCGGTAGTTGGACCGGGGAGCTGTTTTTT. Translated, it gives CASSGSWTGELFF.